This T cell receptor (beta chain) was found in a study of T cells in Graves' hyperthyroidism and ophthalmopathy. Looked up from germline, CDR1 is SEHNR and CDR2 is FQNEAQ (reference sequence). This CDR3 spans 15 amino acids. V dropped 5 bases and J dropped 2; count of bases not matched to a gene: 7. There are many counts of this clonotype. The antigen is unknown. Regions amplified from RNA transcripts were the TCR beta CDR3 regions. The primer set for the first-round RT-PCR of the TCR CDR3 was HTBI. TCRdb processed the multiplex PCR reads anew with MiXCR; each CDR3 protein has one entry. This table holds about 760,000 distinct CDR3 sequences, around a third found once. Absence of ophthalmopathy progression within 18 months defined stable Graves' hyperthyroidism. Broader study findings: Most expanded thyroid clonotypes above 0.001 also appeared in blood.

The clonotype originates from a woman in her thirties or forties with Graves' hyperthyroidism. Sequenced: blood. The chain combines TRBV7-9 with TRBJ2-3; 7 nucleotides align to TRBD1. CDR3 bases: TGTGCCAGCAGCCCCAGGACAGGCGACACAGATACGCAGTATTTT. Translation gives CASSPRTGDTDTQYF.